These 14 T cell receptor beta chains were all obtained from the same sample, sequenced in a study of T-cell memory formation after mild COVID-19. TCRdb re-called the 5' RACE reads with MiXCR, one entry per CDR3 protein. The table shows tens of thousands of distinct CDR3 sequences, with about 16% occurring only once. Sample: PBMCs or a T cell subset sorted from them (not recorded which). These receptors were collected from a man between 18 and 35 years old who had mild COVID-19 (a few samples of this study predate the infection). Cell type and time point are not known.

In the case of this clonotype: Relative to the germline gene, one junction end is altered; a read error may explain this. The V gene is TRBV10-1, the J gene TRBJ2-7; D gene unclear. Germline loops: CDR1 WNHNN, CDR2 SYGVQD (reference sequence). CDR3 length: 14 amino acids. CDR3 in DNA: TGCACCAGCAGTGAATCCGGGCTTCCCTACGAGCAGTACTTC. Protein: CTSSESGLPYEQYF.

This clonotype was seen a handful of times. The chain employs TRBV5-5 and TRBJ2-5; 12 nucleotides align to TRBD2. The V segment lost 0 bases and the J segment 5 bases; nucleotides outside the gene matches: 11. This CDR3 is built from 18 residues. Germline V gene lookup returns CDR1 SGHKS and CDR2 YYEKEE (reference sequence). The CDR3, as DNA: TGTGCCAGCAGCTTGGGGACTAGCGGGGTCCCAACCCAGGAGACCCAGTACTTC. This gives the protein CASSLGTSGVPTQETQYF.

This clonotype turned up a few times. The chain employs TRBV7-9 and TRBJ2-5; D perhaps matches TRBD2 (6 bases). Germline V gene lookup returns CDR1 SEHNR and CDR2 FQNEAQ (reference sequence). The CDR3 is 15 amino acids. Trimming left V 3 bases short and J 4 bases short, with 15 bases between. The CDR3 spells CASSFPRDSLETQYF. The CDR3 coding sequence is TGTGCCAGCAGCTTTCCCAGGGACTCGCTAGAGACCCAGTACTTC.

The V call is TRBV7-8, the J call TRBJ2-3, with TRBD2 matching 10 bases. This CDR3 is 16 amino acids long. Per the germline V gene, CDR1 is SGHVS and CDR2 is FQNEAQ. The V gene end was trimmed by 3 bases and the J gene end by 6 bases; junction bases not matched to a gene: 9. CDR3 loop: CASSFYRSGGRDTQYF. CDR3 nucleotide sequence: TGTGCCAGCAGCTTTTACCGTAGCGGGGGGCGGGATACGCAGTATTTT.

At least ten counts were recorded for this clonotype. V is TRBV6-4 and J is TRBJ2-1, with D perhaps matching TRBD1 (5 bases). The CDR3 runs 12 residues. The germline V gene encodes CDR1 MRHNA and CDR2 SNTAGT. V lost 0 bases and J 9 bases, leaving 6 bases between the germline ends. The CDR3 loop reads CASSDSGAEQFF. The CDR3 nucleotides are TGTGCCAGCAGTGACTCAGGGGCTGAGCAGTTCTTC.

This clonotype was detected only a few times. The CDR3, as DNA: TGTGCCAGCAGCTTCGTCGGCCGGTTTTTAGACACTGAAGCTTTCTTT. Translated, it gives CASSFVGRFLDTEAFF. This chain connects TRBV11-2 to TRBJ1-1; D ambiguous. With 3 bases removed from V and 3 bases from J, the gap between germline ends came to 17 bases. The germline gives CDR1 SGHAT, CDR2 FQNNGV. The CDR3 is 16 residues long.

V and J are TRBV11-2 and TRBJ2-3; D could derive from TRBD1 or TRBD2 (5 bases each). The length of the CDR3 is 15 residues. Per the germline V gene, CDR1 is SGHAT and CDR2 is FQNNGV. V was pared by 8 bases and J by 3 bases, with 18 bases between. Here the CDR3 DNA reads TGTGCCAGCCGCATTGGGACGGCTCGGACAGATACGCAGTATTTT. Translation: CASRIGTARTDTQYF.

The rearrangement uses TRBV7-9 and TRBJ2-2; D perhaps matches TRBD1 (5 bases). This CDR3 comprises 14 residues. Trimming cost V 7 bases and J 3 bases, with 12 bases left between them. Germline V CDR1 and CDR2: SEHNR, FQNEAQ (reference sequence). The CDR3 loop reads CASTHRSYTGELFF. The DNA of the CDR3 is TGTGCCAGCACCCACAGGTCATACACCGGGGAGCTGTTTTTT.

A remark on this clonotype: Its ends do not fully match the called genes, so a read error is possible. The chain couples TRBV7-2 to TRBJ2-2; TRBD2 aligns across 7 bases. The CDR3 extends over 15 amino acids. Germline V gives CDR1 SGHTA, CDR2 FQGNSA. The CDR3 bases are TGTGCCAGCAGCTTAGCAGCGGGATACACCGGGGAGCTGATTTTT. Protein sequence: CASSLAAGYTGELIF. The full variable domain, rest sourced from reference TRBV7-2 and TRBJ2-2, is GAGVSQSPSNKVTEKGKDVELRCDPISGHTALYWYRQSLGQGLEFLIYFQGNSAPDKSGLPSDRFSAERTGGSVSTLTIQRTQQEDSAVYLCASSLAAGYTGELIFGEGSRLTVL.

This chain uses TRBV6-6 with TRBJ2-5; D may be TRBD2 (5 bases). This CDR3 comprises 13 residues. Germline V lookup: CDR1 MNHNY, CDR2 SVGAGI (reference sequence). The V and J ends lost 4 bases and 1 base respectively, with 7 bases between them. For the CDR3, the DNA is TGTGCCAGCAGTTCGAGGGTCCAAGAGACCCAGTACTTC. Translating gives CASSSRVQETQYF.

To note about this clonotype: At one boundary the junction diverges from the germline segment, which might be a read error. The gene calls are TRBV29-1 and TRBJ1-2; 10 nucleotides align to TRBD1. Germline lookup yields CDR1 SQVTM and CDR2 ANQGSEA. The CDR3 loop spans 14 amino acids. The CDR3 bases are TGCAGCGTTCAAGACAGGGGGCTCAACTATGGCTACACCTTC. Translation: CSVQDRGLNYGYTF.

The V and J genes are TRBV6-5 and TRBJ1-1; no definite D call. V lost 0 bases and J 11 bases, leaving 13 bases between the germline ends. From germline, CDR1 is MNHEY and CDR2 SVGAGI. The CDR3 contains 13 residues. CDR3 DNA: TGTGCCAGCAGTTACTCTCGGGCATCTTGGGCTTTCTTT. Its translation is CASSYSRASWAFF.

The V call is TRBV4-1, the J call TRBJ1-6; 8 positions match TRBD1. The CDR3 spans 17 residues. With 4 bases clipped from V and 7 bases from J, the junction kept 12 bases outside the gene matches. CDR1 MGHRA and CDR2 YSYEKL come from the germline V gene. CDR3 sequence (DNA): TGCGCCAGCAGCCTAAGGGTGGACAGGGAAGGCAATTCACCCCTCCACTTT. Its protein is CASSLRVDREGNSPLHF.

The V and J genes are TRBV7-9 and TRBJ1-1; TRBD1 matches 12 bases. With 5 bases clipped from V and 1 base from J, the junction kept 11 bases outside the gene matches. CDR1 SEHNR and CDR2 FQNEAQ come from the germline V gene (reference sequence). The CDR3 sequence is 18 residues long. The CDR3 loop is CASSPFGTGGVKNTEAFF. The CDR3, as DNA: TGTGCCAGCAGCCCCTTCGGGACAGGGGGCGTCAAGAACACTGAAGCTTTCTTT.